This TCR beta chain derives from a study of cytomegalovirus exposure and HLA in healthy donors. At the level of the study: Among about 179 million T cells, an earlier analysis found 95 million to 140 million unique TCR beta sequences.

There are 15 residues in the CDR3. Per the germline V gene, CDR1 is SGDLS and CDR2 is YYNGEE. After removal of 2 bases from V and 2 bases from J, the junction contained 5 bases not matched to a gene. Primers included in the PCR were 60 Vbeta and 13 Jbeta primers. Here immunoSEQ multiplex PCR was the method, and the copy in TCRdb shows in-frame clones only, minus some. The sample lists around 84,000 clones, around 77% occurring once. Donors likely had unrecorded immune exposures despite being nominally healthy when sampled. The sequenced material came from PBMCs. This receptor was obtained from a man aged 50-59 years in good health and CMV-seronegative. The gene calls are TRBV9 and TRBJ2-5, with 8 bases lining up with TRBD2. In DNA form, the CDR3 reads TGTGCCAGCAGCGTGGGTCGGGGGGGGCAAGAGACCCAGTACTTC. It is translated as CASSVGRGGQETQYF.